This T cell receptor beta chain was obtained from a study of cytotoxic CD8 clonotypes in ibrutinib-treated CLL. Study details: Among patients, around 25 responded partially and 2 completely; approximately 15 then stayed remitted and roughly 12 progressed after median approximately 72 months. Overall study results and limits: Under therapy, public clonotypes either contracted or stayed stable, and they were uncommon. Clonality grew at ibrutinib response; at progression, it decreased back toward baseline.

Assay used: immunoSEQ multiplex PCR; TCRdb lists only in-frame clones, some missing. The data contain 80,000 to 95,000 clones, roughly three quarters of them singletons. Trimming cost V 5 bases and J 10 bases, with 18 bases left between them. CDR1 and CDR2 (germline): LNHDA, SQIVND (reference sequence). The CDR3 sequence is 14 residues long. A remark on this clone: The antigen is not known.

The authors obtained 1.5 to 2.5 micrograms of genomic DNA from cryopreserved PBMCs for TCR beta libraries. This sequence was found in a human donor with chronic lymphocytic leukemia. The rearrangement joins TRBV19 to TRBJ2-1; D might be TRBD1 or TRBD2, each matching 7 bases. Sequences were derived from PBMCs, sampled after 12 months of ibrutinib treatment. The CDR3 here is CASSPGGLMGEQFF. The DNA of the CDR3 is TGTGCCAGTAGTCCAGGGGGACTAATGGGGGAGCAGTTCTTC. The full variable domain, completed using reference TRBV19 and TRBJ2-1, is DGGITQSPKYLFRKEGQNVTLSCEQNLNHDAMYWYRQDPGQGLRLIYYSQIVNDFQKGDIAEGYSVSREKKESFPLTVTSAQKNPTAFYLCASSPGGLMGEQFFGPGTRLTVL.